A single sample is the source of the 21 T cell receptor beta chains below, sequenced in a study of cytomegalovirus exposure and HLA in healthy donors. The PCR was carried out with 60 Vbeta primers and 13 Jbeta primers. Produced via immunoSEQ multiplex PCR; TCRdb's table is partial and in-frame only. The sample holds about 97,000 clones, around 85% seen once. The sample consisted of PBMCs. The origin of the receptors is a man aged 35-49 years in good health and CMV-seropositive.

The chain is built from TRBV5-1 and TRBJ2-3; no definite D call. This CDR3 contains 14 residues. V lost 0 bases and J lost 1, with 6 bases in between. Germline values: CDR1 SGHRS, CDR2 YFSETQ. The CDR3 DNA reads as TGCGCCAGCAGCTTGGTGGGCCGCACAGATACGCAGTATTTT. This sequence encodes CASSLVGRTDTQYF.

The genes are TRBV6-6 and TRBJ2-7; 12 bases map to TRBD1. V lost 5 bases to trimming and J lost 5 bases; unmatched junction nucleotides: 4. Germline V gene sequence: CDR1 MNHNY, CDR2 SVGAGI (reference sequence). The CDR3 is 14 amino acids. CDR3 residues: CASSRDRGPNEQYF. Here the CDR3 DNA reads TGTGCCAGCAGTCGGGACAGGGGGCCCAACGAGCAGTACTTC.

About this clone: Mismatch with germline at one junction end may stem from a read error. This chain uses TRBV7-2 with TRBJ1-2, with 7 nucleotides matching TRBD1. CDR1 and CDR2 from the germline V gene are SGHTA and FQGNSA. CDR3 length: 14 amino acids. CDR3 protein: CASSPTTGNFPLPF. The CDR3 DNA is TGTGCCAGCAGCCCTACGACAGGGAACTTCCCCCTGCCCTTC.

This clone was seen a single time. The V call is TRBV7-2, the J call TRBJ1-3, with D unresolved. Germline V lookup: CDR1 SGHTA, CDR2 FQGNSA. This CDR3 is 14 amino acids long. The V gene lost 3 bases and the J gene lost 0 bases, with 6 bases spanning the gap. CDR3 region: CASSLSGSGNTIYF. In nucleotides, the CDR3 is TGTGCCAGCAGCTTGAGTGGCTCTGGAAACACCATATATTTT.

The chain uses TRBV7-6 and TRBJ2-5, with D possibly matching TRBD2 (7 bases). With 7 bases removed from V and 2 bases from J, the gap between germline ends came to 23 bases. This CDR3 is 17 amino acids long. Per the germline V gene, CDR1 is SGHVS and CDR2 is FNYEAQ. The CDR3 coding sequence is TGTGCCAGCACCCCGGGGGAGGGGGGGGATAAACAAGAGACCCAGTACTTC. It encodes CASTPGEGGDKQETQYF.

The rearrangement joins TRBV7-9 to TRBJ2-3, with 10 positions matching TRBD1. The CDR3 is 19 amino acids. V shed 5 bases, J shed 5 bases, and the junction held 19 bases outside the gene matches. From germline, CDR1 is SEHNR and CDR2 FQNEAQ (reference sequence). CDR3 sequence reads: CASSRRDRGGVGQGDTQYF. The CDR3 region has the DNA TGTGCCAGCAGCCGCCGGGACAGGGGCGGAGTAGGCCAGGGAGATACGCAGTATTTT.

The CDR3 nucleotides read TGTGCCAGCAGTCCTCGCCTGAGCCCGTCCTACGAGCAGTACTTC. Translating gives CASSPRLSPSYEQYF. The chain recombines TRBV27 with TRBJ2-7; unclear D gene. Germline V gene data show CDR1 as MNHEY and CDR2 as SMNVEV (reference sequence). The CDR3 is made up of 15 amino acids. Trimming left V 5 bases short and J 1 base short, with 15 bases between.

The J gene is TRBJ2-3, the V gene TRBV9; TRBD1 might be the D (5 bases). Trimming left V 0 bases short and J 7 bases short, with 12 bases between. Germline CDR1 SGDLS, CDR2 YYNGEE. The CDR3 contains 14 residues. The CDR3 nucleotides read TGTGCCAGCAGCGTAGACACAGGCCTATATACGCAGTATTTT. Protein sequence: CASSVDTGLYTQYF. Looking up the rest from reference TRBV9 and TRBJ2-3 gives the full variable domain: DSGVTQTPKHLITATGQRVTLRCSPRSGDLSVYWYQQSLDQGLQFLIQYYNGEERAKGNILERFSAQQFPDLHSELNLSSLELGDSALYFCASSVDTGLYTQYFGPGTRLTVL.

As regards this clone: Germline is not matched at one junction end, which may reflect a read error. This chain connects TRBV7-9 to TRBJ1-2; possible D gene TRBD1, 5 bases. The CDR3 has 13 residues. From germline, CDR1 is SEHNR and CDR2 FQNEAQ (reference sequence). The CDR3 sequence: CSSSGGGFSGYTF. The CDR3 DNA reads TGTTCCAGCAGCGGGGGGGGATTCAGTGGCTACACCTTC.

The chain uses TRBV2 and TRBJ1-2, with 7 bases fitting TRBD1. The CDR3 is 13 residues long. CDR1 SNHLY and CDR2 FYNNEI come from the germline V gene. Germline trimming cut 4 bases from V and 8 bases from J; bases unmatched to any gene: 7. CDR3 nucleotide sequence: TGTGCCAGCAGTGGACAGGGAGTCGACGGCTACACCTTC. This codes for CASSGQGVDGYTF.

The chain recombines TRBV10-2 with TRBJ2-7; D is unclear. Trimming stripped 2 bases from V and 5 bases from J, with 4 bases between. This CDR3 is 11 amino acids long. Germline values: CDR1 WSHSY, CDR2 SAAADI. CDR3 sequence (DNA): TGCGCCAGCAGTGAGGGGCACGAGCAGTACTTC. Its protein is CASSEGHEQYF.

The gene calls are TRBV6-1 and TRBJ1-1; no firm D call. Germline V gene sequence: CDR1 MNHNS, CDR2 SASEGT. The CDR3 length is 13 residues. V was shortened by 4 bases and J by 1 base, with 7 bases between the two germline ends. The CDR3 DNA sequence: TGTGCCAGCAGTGCCCTGGCGAACACTGAAGCTTTCTTT. Amino acids: CASSALANTEAFF.

The chain links TRBV11-2 to TRBJ2-1; D is perhaps TRBD1 (6 bases). V was cut by 5 bases and J by 0 bases, with 11 bases left in between. The CDR3 loop spans 15 amino acids. Germline V gene sequence: CDR1 SGHAT, CDR2 FQNNGV. The CDR3 loop reads CASSRTGFSYNEQFF. The CDR3 DNA follows: TGTGCCAGCAGCCGCACAGGGTTCTCCTACAATGAGCAGTTCTTC.

V and J are TRBV5-1 and TRBJ2-7; the match to TRBD1 covers 8 bases. The CDR3 consists of 15 residues. Germline V CDR1 and CDR2: SGHRS, YFSETQ. V dropped 3 bases and J dropped 2; count of bases not matched to a gene: 7. CDR3 nucleotide sequence: TGCGCCAGCAGCTCCCGGGACAGGAACCCCTACGAGCAGTACTTC. Its protein is CASSSRDRNPYEQYF.

This chain uses TRBV7-3 with TRBJ1-1, with D maybe TRBD1 (5 bases). This CDR3 is built from 13 residues. With 6 bases removed from V and 4 bases from J, the gap between germline ends came to 12 bases. Germline CDR1 and CDR2: SGHTA and FQGTGA. The CDR3 DNA is TGTGCCAGCAGTACCTCCCAGGGCACTGAAGCTTTCTTT. Residues: CASSTSQGTEAFF.

This clone was counted a single time. The chain combines TRBV7-2 with TRBJ2-7; 8 bases align to TRBD1. This CDR3 has 15 amino acids. From germline, CDR1 is SGHTA and CDR2 FQGNSA. Unmatched junction bases numbered 9, after V lost 7 bases and J lost 1 base. The CDR3 coding sequence is TGTGCCAGCACCAGACAGGGGACGCTTTCCTACGAGCAGTACTTC. Its translation: CASTRQGTLSYEQYF. The full variable domain, rest sourced from reference TRBV7-2 and TRBJ2-7, is GAGVSQSPSNKVTEKGKDVELRCDPISGHTALYWYRQSLGQGLEFLIYFQGNSAPDKSGLPSDRFSAERTGGSVSTLTIQRTQQEDSAVYLCASTRQGTLSYEQYFGPGTRLTVT.

The chain links TRBV7-6 to TRBJ2-5; 15 bases are a match to TRBD2. The DNA end favors TRBJ2-7, so the J call may be wrong. Per germline, CDR1 SGHVS and CDR2 FNYEAQ. This CDR3 region has 16 residues. DNA for the CDR3: TGTGCCAGCAGCCTAGGGACTAGCGGGGGGTCCTACGAGCAGTACTTC. This encodes CASSLGTSGGSYEQYF.

V and J are TRBV2 and TRBJ1-1; D might be TRBD1 (5 bases). Germline CDR1 is SNHLY and CDR2 is FYNNEI. V lost 7 bases and J 1 base, leaving 13 bases between the germline ends. The CDR3 spans 14 residues. CDR3 protein: CASKIRTTNTEAFF. The CDR3 DNA reads as TGTGCCAGCAAGATCAGGACAACGAACACTGAAGCTTTCTTT.

The chain is built from TRBV19 and TRBJ2-7; TRBD1 matches 7 bases. CDR3 length: 15 amino acids. After removal of 4 bases from V and 1 base from J, the junction contained 7 bases not matched to a gene. CDR1 is LNHDA, CDR2 SQIVND, per germline (reference sequence). The CDR3 DNA sequence: TGTGCCAGTAGTACCCGACCGGGACAGTCCTACGAGCAGTACTTC. This sequence encodes CASSTRPGQSYEQYF.

This clone was observed a single time. The chain is built from TRBV7-2 and TRBJ2-7; TRBD1 matches at 7 bases. This CDR3 is built from 16 residues. Per germline, CDR1 SGHTA and CDR2 FQGNSA. V shed 2 bases, J shed 1 base, and the junction held 8 bases outside the gene matches. As DNA, the CDR3 is TGTGCCAGCAGCTTAACATCCGGGACAGAATCCTACGAGCAGTACTTC. Translated: CASSLTSGTESYEQYF.

The genes are TRBV14 and TRBJ1-1; tentatively, D is TRBD1 (5 bases). Deletions cut 4 bases from V and 4 bases from J, with 13 bases between. Germline CDR1 and CDR2: SGHDN and FVKESK. CDR3 length: 14 residues. Here the CDR3 reads CASSPLGGGTEAFF. CDR3 coding DNA: TGTGCCAGCAGCCCTCTCGGGGGGGGCACTGAAGCTTTCTTT.